The 2 T cell receptor beta chains below all came from one sample that was sequenced in a study of control samples from healthy donors and cancer patients. Sequencing was performed with immunoSEQ multiplex PCR; in TCRdb, only in-frame clones are kept and a portion is missing. The sample lists roughly 130,000 clones; nearly 90% were seen once. The sequenced sample consisted of blood. The receptors here all came from a man aged 50 or older in good health.

The chain links TRBV29-1 to TRBJ1-5, with D hard to call. V gave up 4 bases and J gave up 2 bases, with 6 bases separating them. The germline V gene encodes CDR1 SQVTM and CDR2 ANQGSEA. The CDR3 runs 12 residues. This CDR3 is CSVALGNQPQHF. In DNA, the CDR3 is TGCAGCGTTGCGTTGGGCAATCAGCCCCAGCATTTT.

The genes are TRBV24-1 and TRBJ2-1; 12 nucleotides align to TRBD2. CDR1 is KGHDR, CDR2 SFDVKD, per germline. The CDR3 extends over 19 amino acids. The V and J ends lost 2 bases and 4 bases, in that order; junction bases with no gene match: 11. Here the CDR3 reads CATSDSRVTSGGTYNEQFF. The CDR3 DNA reads as TGTGCCACCAGTGATTCTCGAGTAACTAGCGGGGGGACTTACAATGAGCAGTTCTTC.